This TCR beta chain comes out of a study of vaccination and CD4 T cells after COVID-19. About the research overall: For a few convalescent patients, sampling occurred both at day 14 and at days 161 to 241 after vaccination.

The CDR3 has 13 amino acids. Germline V gene data show CDR1 as DFQATT and CDR2 as SNEGSKA (reference sequence). The V end was cut by 3 bases, the J end by 5 bases, with 8 bases between. This sample's time point: late sampling 161 to 241 days after vaccination in three convalescent patients. Treatment in this sample: approximately nine-day PBMC culture with coronavirus spike peptide pools or control peptides (ViraFEST assay). Cultured CD4+ T cell DNA was sequenced using the Oncomine TCR Beta short-read assay. One entry per CDR3 protein, called by TCRdb with MiXCR from the PCR reads. The sample records about 22,000 distinct CDR3 sequences, about 35% being singletons. By frequency in the sample, this clonotype is medium-sized. What it recognizes is unknown.

The sample consisted of CD4+ T cells from blood, cultured in vitro, taken about 7 months after SARS-CoV-2 vaccination. The chain uses TRBV20-1 and TRBJ1-6; unclear D gene. The clonotype was recovered from a human donor who had recovered from COVID-19. The CDR3 loop reads CSASWQDNSPLHF. DNA for the CDR3: TGCAGTGCTAGCTGGCAGGATAATTCACCCCTCCACTTT.